The clone carrying this T cell receptor beta chain was counted a few times. The antigen is not known. These data belong to a study of molecular identifiers for immune sequencing clone quantification. Study overall: RNA, taken in replicates from approximately 20,000 or 100,000 naive CD8 cells, was split five ways, with four sequenced.

Previously described methods and listed TCR primers produced bulk TCR libraries. MiXCR, run by TCRdb on the PCR reads, gives a single entry per CDR3 protein. The sample includes approximately 590,000 distinct CDR3 sequences, around 25% seen only once; the top ten take about 0.84%. Germline CDR1 and CDR2: SGHAT and FQNNGV. This CDR3 is built from 12 residues. V gave up 2 bases and J gave up 10 bases, with 6 bases separating them. Overall study findings and caveats: Jurkat TCR RNA spiked in from one cell (amid more than 850,000 naive cells) was reportedly detectable. For effector cells, clones above 20 RNA copies held over 97% of molecules; for naive cells, under 1%.

The clonotype was recovered from a human donor in good health. Some libraries in this study had Jurkat cell RNA spiked in. This rearrangement joins TRBV11-2 to TRBJ1-6; no firm D call. Sequencing was performed on naive CD8+ T cells from blood, with Jurkat cell RNA spiked in. Described subset: FACS-sorted CD8+CD4-CCR7+CD45RA+ naive T cells. The CDR3: CASSLMESPLHF. The DNA of the CDR3 is TGTGCCAGCAGCTTAATGGAGTCACCCCTCCACTTT.